This T cell receptor (beta chain) is from a study of blood T cells in healthy people across ages. Next came a second PCR, run for about 6 to 12 cycles, which used a sample-barcoded 5' primer along with a J-beta primer mix. A 12-random-nucleotide template-switch adaptor tagged each cDNA molecule. MiXCR, applied by TCRdb to the 5' RACE reads, yields one record per CDR3 protein. In the table there are 1.6 million or so distinct CDR3 sequences, about 35% of which are singletons. A word on this clonotype: Its antigen remains unidentified.

Whole-study findings and limits: Calculation of diversity from one million T cells yielded estimates considered to be underestimates. Per million T cells, the diversity of TCR beta decreased roughly linearly as age advanced. In long-lived donors, naive CD4+ cell counts and diversity exceeded those of aged donors.

This receptor was obtained from a woman aged 30 to 39 in good health. Sequencing was carried out using blood.

CDR3 sequence reads: CASSLVSGSYYNEQFF. For the CDR3, the DNA is TGTGCCAGCAGTTTAGTAAGCGGGAGTTACTACAATGAGCAGTTCTTC. V usage is TRBV27 and J usage is TRBJ2-1; TRBD2 agrees at 8 bases. Trimming at V came to 2 bases and at J to 3 bases, leaving 6 bases not matched to a gene. This CDR3 has 16 amino acids. Germline V gene data show CDR1 as MNHEY and CDR2 as SMNVEV (reference sequence).